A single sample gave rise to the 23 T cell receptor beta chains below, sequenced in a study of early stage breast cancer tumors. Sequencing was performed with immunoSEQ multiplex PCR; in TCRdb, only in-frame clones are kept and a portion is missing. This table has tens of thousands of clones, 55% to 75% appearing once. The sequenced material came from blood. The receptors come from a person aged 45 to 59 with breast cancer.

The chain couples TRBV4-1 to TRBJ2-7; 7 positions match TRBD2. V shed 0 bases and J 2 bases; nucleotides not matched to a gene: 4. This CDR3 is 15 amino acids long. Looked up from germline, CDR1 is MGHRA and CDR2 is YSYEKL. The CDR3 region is CASSQDPLAAYEQYF. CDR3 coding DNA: TGCGCCAGCAGCCAAGATCCCCTAGCGGCCTACGAGCAGTACTTC.

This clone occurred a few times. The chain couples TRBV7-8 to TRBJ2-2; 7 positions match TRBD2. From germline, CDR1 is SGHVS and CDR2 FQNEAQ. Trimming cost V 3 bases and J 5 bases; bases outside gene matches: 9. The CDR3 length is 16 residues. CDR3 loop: CASSLSGGGGTGELFF. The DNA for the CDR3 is TGTGCCAGCAGCTTGTCGGGGGGAGGAGGGACCGGGGAGCTGTTTTTT.

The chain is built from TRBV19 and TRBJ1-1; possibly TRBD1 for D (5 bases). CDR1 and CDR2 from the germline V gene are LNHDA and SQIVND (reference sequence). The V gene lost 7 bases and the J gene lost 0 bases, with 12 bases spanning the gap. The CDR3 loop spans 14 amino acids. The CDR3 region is CASISGYMNTEAFF. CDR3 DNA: TGTGCCAGTATCTCAGGGTACATGAACACTGAAGCTTTCTTT.

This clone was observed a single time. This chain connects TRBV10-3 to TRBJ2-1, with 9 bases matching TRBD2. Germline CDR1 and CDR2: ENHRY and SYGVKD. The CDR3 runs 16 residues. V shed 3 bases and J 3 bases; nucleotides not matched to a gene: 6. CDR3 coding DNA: TGTGCCATCAGTGATGGTAGCGGGAGTGTCTACAATGAGCAGTTCTTC. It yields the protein CAISDGSGSVYNEQFF.

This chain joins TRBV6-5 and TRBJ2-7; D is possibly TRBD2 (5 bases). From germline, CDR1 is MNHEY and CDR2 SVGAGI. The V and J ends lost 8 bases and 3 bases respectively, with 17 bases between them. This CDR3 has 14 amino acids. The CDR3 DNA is TGTGCCAGCGCACTAGTGTCTGGTTTCTACGAGCAGTACTTC. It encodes CASALVSGFYEQYF.

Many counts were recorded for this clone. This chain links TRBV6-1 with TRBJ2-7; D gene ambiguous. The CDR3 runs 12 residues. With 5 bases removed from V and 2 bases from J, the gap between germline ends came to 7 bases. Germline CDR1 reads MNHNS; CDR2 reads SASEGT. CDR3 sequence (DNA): TGTGCCAGCAGTATTCGGACCTACGAGCAGTACTTC. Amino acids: CASSIRTYEQYF.

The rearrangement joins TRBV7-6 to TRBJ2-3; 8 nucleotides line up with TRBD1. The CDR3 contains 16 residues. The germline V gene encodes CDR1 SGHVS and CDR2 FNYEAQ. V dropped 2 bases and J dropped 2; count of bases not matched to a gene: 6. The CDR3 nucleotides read TGTGCCAGCAGCTTACAGGGGGCGCAAGTCACAGATACGCAGTATTTT. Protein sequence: CASSLQGAQVTDTQYF.

The CDR3 here is CAGGRGQGSYPEQFF. The CDR3 nucleotides are TGTGCCGGAGGTCGAGGACAGGGTTCCTATCCTGAGCAGTTCTTC. The chain couples TRBV18 to TRBJ2-1, with 8 bases lining up with TRBD1. This CDR3 is 15 amino acids long. Germline V lookup: CDR1 KGHSH, CDR2 LQKENI. The V and J ends lost 11 bases and 9 bases, in that order; junction bases with no gene match: 18.

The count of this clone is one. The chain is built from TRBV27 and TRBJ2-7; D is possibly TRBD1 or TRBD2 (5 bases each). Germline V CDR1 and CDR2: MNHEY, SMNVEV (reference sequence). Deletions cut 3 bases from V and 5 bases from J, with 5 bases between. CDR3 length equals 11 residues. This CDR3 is CASSLGDEQYF. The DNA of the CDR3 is TGTGCCAGCAGTTTGGGGGACGAGCAGTACTTC.

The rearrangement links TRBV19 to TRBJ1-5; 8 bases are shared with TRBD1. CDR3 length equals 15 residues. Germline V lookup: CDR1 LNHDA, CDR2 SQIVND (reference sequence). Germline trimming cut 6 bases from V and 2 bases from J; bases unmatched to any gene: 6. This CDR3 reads CASRTTGEGNQPQHF. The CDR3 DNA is TGTGCCAGTAGAACGACAGGGGAGGGCAATCAGCCCCAGCATTTT.

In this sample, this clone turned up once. Written as DNA, the CDR3 is TGCGCCAGCAGCTCCCAGGGGGCCGGGAACACTGAAGCTTTCTTT. Translating it yields CASSSQGAGNTEAFF. The chain links TRBV5-1 to TRBJ1-1; TRBD1 agrees at 8 bases. The CDR3 loop spans 15 amino acids. In germline, CDR1 is SGHRS, CDR2 YFSETQ. With 3 bases clipped from V and 1 base from J, the junction kept 5 bases outside the gene matches.

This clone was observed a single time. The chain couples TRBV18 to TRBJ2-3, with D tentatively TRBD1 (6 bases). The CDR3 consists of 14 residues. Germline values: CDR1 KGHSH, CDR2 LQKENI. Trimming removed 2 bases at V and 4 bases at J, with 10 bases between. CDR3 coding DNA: TGTGCCAGCTCACCAGGGGGCTGGGCAGATACGCAGTATTTT. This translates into CASSPGGWADTQYF.

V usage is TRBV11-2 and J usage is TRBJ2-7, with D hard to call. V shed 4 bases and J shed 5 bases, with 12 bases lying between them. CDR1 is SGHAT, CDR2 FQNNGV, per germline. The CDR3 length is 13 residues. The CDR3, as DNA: TGTGCCAGCAGCTCCTCAGTCGCGAACGAGCAGTACTTC. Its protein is CASSSSVANEQYF.

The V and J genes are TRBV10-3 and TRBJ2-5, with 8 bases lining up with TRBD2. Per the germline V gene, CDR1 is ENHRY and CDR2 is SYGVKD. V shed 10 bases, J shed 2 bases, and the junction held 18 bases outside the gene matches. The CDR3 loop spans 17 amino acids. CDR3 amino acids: CATRWGPQREPQETQYF. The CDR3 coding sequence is TGTGCCACCCGGTGGGGCCCTCAGCGGGAGCCTCAAGAGACCCAGTACTTC.

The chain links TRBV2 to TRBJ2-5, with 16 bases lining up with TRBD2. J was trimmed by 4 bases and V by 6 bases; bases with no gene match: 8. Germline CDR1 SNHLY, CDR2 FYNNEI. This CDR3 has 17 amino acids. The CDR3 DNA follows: TGTGCCAGCAGGGCCGGGACTAGCGGGAGGGCCCGAGAGACCCAGTACTTC. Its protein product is CASRAGTSGRARETQYF.

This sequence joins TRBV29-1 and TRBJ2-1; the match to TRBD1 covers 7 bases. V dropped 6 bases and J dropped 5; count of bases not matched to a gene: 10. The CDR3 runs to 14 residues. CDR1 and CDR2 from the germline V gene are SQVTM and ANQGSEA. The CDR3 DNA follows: TGCAGCGTCACCAATCCCAGGGGGAACAATGAGCAGTTCTTC. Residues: CSVTNPRGNNEQFF.

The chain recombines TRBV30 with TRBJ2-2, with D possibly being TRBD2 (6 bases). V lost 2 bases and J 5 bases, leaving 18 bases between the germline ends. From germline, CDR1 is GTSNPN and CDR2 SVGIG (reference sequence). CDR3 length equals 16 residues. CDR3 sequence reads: CAWSRVPRRGTGELFF. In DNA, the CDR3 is TGTGCCTGGAGTAGAGTTCCCCGCCGGGGGACCGGGGAGCTGTTTTTT.

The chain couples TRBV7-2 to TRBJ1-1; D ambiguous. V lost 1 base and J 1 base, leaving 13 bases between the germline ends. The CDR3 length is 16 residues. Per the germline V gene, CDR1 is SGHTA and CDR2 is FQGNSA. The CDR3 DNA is TGTGCCAGCAGCTTAGGGCGTCGGAAAGGGAACACTGAAGCTTTCTTT. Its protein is CASSLGRRKGNTEAFF.

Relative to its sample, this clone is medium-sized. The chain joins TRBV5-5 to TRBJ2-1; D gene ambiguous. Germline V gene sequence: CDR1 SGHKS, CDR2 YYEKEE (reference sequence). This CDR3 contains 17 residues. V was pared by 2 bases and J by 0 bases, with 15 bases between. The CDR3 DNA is TGTGCCAGCAGCTTCGAGACCGGGTGGAGCTCCTACAATGAGCAGTTCTTC. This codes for CASSFETGWSSYNEQFF.

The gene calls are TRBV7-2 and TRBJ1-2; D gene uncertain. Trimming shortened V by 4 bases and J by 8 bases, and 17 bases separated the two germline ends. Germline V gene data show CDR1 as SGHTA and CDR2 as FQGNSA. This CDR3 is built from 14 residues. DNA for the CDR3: TGTGCCAGCAGCTCGCCCGACTCAAGAGGCGGCTACACCTTC. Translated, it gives CASSSPDSRGGYTF.

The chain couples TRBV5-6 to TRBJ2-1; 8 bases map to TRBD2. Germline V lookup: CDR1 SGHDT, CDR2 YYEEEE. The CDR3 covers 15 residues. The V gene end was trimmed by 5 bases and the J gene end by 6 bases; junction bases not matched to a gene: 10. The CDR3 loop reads CASSWRTSQSNEQFF. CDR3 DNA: TGTGCCAGCAGTTGGAGGACTAGCCAGAGCAATGAGCAGTTCTTC.

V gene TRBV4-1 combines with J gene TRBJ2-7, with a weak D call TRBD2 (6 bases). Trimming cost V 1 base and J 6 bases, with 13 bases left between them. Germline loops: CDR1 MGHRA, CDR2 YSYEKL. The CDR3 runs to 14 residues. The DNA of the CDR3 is TGCGCCAGCAGCCAAGTTTCCCGACTAGGCGAGCAGTACTTC. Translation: CASSQVSRLGEQYF.

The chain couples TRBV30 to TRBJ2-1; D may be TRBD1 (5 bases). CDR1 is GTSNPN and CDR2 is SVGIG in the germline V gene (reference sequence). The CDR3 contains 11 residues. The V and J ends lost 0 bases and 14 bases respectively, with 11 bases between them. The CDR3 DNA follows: TGTGCCTGGAGTGTAAGGGGCGATAAGTTCTTC. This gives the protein CAWSVRGDKFF.